One and the same sample provided the 16 T cell receptor beta chains below, sequenced in a study of blood T cell repertoires in COVID-19. Some clones are missing from TCRdb's copy, which holds only in-frame ones; the method was immunoSEQ multiplex PCR. The data show about 180,000 clones, about 81% seen once. What was sequenced was peripheral blood. These receptors were taken from a woman older than 75 with COVID-19, enrolled during active disease.

This sequence joins TRBV27 and TRBJ1-6, with D uncertain. V lost 3 bases and J 8 bases, leaving 8 bases between the germline ends. This CDR3 is built from 13 residues. Germline loops: CDR1 MNHEY, CDR2 SMNVEV (reference sequence). DNA of the CDR3: TGTGCCAGCAGTTTGCGGGGAGATTCACCCCTCCACTTT. Translating gives CASSLRGDSPLHF.

This clone was picked up a small number of times. The rearrangement joins TRBV21-1 to TRBJ1-5. TRBV21-1 is labeled a pseudogene. CDR3 size: 15 residues. The CDR3 is CASSKEWEGDQPQHF. The CDR3 bases are TGTGCCAGCAGCAAAGAGTGGGAGGGGGATCAGCCCCAGCATTTT.

The rearrangement links TRBV19 to TRBJ1-1, with 7 bases matching TRBD1. The CDR3 runs 15 residues. From germline, CDR1 is LNHDA and CDR2 SQIVND (reference sequence). The ends lost 5 bases at V and 5 bases at J; junction bases unmatched: 11. CDR3: CASSLSNRGRTEAFF. The CDR3 nucleotides read TGTGCCAGTAGTCTCTCTAATAGGGGGCGAACTGAAGCTTTCTTT.

This chain links TRBV7-8 with TRBJ2-3; TRBD2 matches at 10 bases. This CDR3 has 15 residues. Losses at the gene ends were 5 bases for V and 2 bases for J; bases not matched to a gene: 4. The germline CDR1 and CDR2 sequences are SGHVS and FQNEAQ. For the CDR3, the DNA is TGTGCCAGCAGCCACGGACTAGCGGTCACAGATACGCAGTATTTT. It translates to CASSHGLAVTDTQYF.

This clone has more than one count but fewer than ten. The V and J genes are TRBV6-5 and TRBJ1-6, with D unresolved. The germline V gene has CDR1 MNHEY and CDR2 SVGAGI. Between the trimmed V and J ends, which lost 5 bases and 7 bases, there was a span of 12 bases. This CDR3 comprises 14 residues. The CDR3 nucleotides read TGTGCCAGCAGTAGACCCGGGGAGAATTCACCCCTCCACTTT. Translation gives CASSRPGENSPLHF.

The chain is built from TRBV2 and TRBJ2-5; D uncertain. From germline, CDR1 is SNHLY and CDR2 FYNNEI. The CDR3 covers 13 residues. Deletions cut 0 bases from V and 6 bases from J, with 8 bases between. CDR3 sequence (DNA): TGTGCCAGCAGTGAAGCCGAACTTAAGACCCAGTACTTC. It yields the protein CASSEAELKTQYF.

The sample holds a few counts of this clone. The chain carries TRBV3-1 (or the pseudogene TRBV3-2) and TRBJ2-7; TRBD1 matches 11 bases. This CDR3 spans 18 amino acids. The trim removed 0 bases at V and 3 bases at J, leaving 10 bases unmatched. The V gene's germline CDR1 is LGHDT and CDR2 YNNKEL (reference sequence). CDR3 residues: CASSQEGRGQGVYYEQYF. The CDR3, as DNA: TGTGCCAGCAGCCAAGAAGGAAGGGGACAGGGGGTGTACTACGAGCAGTACTTC.

CDR3 region: CASSYSSGGGYGYTF. CDR3 in DNA: TGTGCCAGCAGTTACTCGTCAGGGGGCGGGTATGGCTACACCTTC. This chain joins TRBV6-6 and TRBJ1-2; 8 bases map to TRBD1. Germline assignment: CDR1 MNHNY and CDR2 SVGAGI (reference sequence). V lost 0 bases to trimming and J lost 5 bases; unmatched junction nucleotides: 5. The CDR3 contains 15 residues.

The chain couples TRBV7-2 to TRBJ2-1, with TRBD2 matching over 8 bases. Per germline, CDR1 SGHTA and CDR2 FQGNSA. J was trimmed by 4 bases and V by 5 bases; bases with no gene match: 7. The CDR3 runs to 15 residues. CDR3 protein: CASSPSGRGYNEQFF. CDR3 in DNA: TGTGCCAGCAGCCCCTCCGGGAGGGGGTACAATGAGCAGTTCTTC.

J is TRBJ2-5 and V is TRBV29-1; TRBD1 matches 8 bases. V lost 4 bases, J lost 0 bases, and 10 bases stayed unmatched. The CDR3 runs 16 residues. The germline CDR1 and CDR2 sequences are SQVTM and ANQGSEA. The CDR3 loop is CSVGGQGAKYQETQYF. Written as DNA, the CDR3 is TGCAGCGTTGGTGGGCAGGGGGCCAAGTACCAAGAGACCCAGTACTTC.

This clone has at least ten counts. The chain uses TRBV19 and TRBJ1-2, with D perhaps TRBD1 (5 bases). The CDR3 consists of 14 residues. Germline lookup yields CDR1 LNHDA and CDR2 SQIVND (reference sequence). Trimming removed 5 bases from V and 3 bases from J, with 13 bases in between. CDR3 in DNA: TGTGCCAGTAGTGATAATGGGGCAGACTATGGCTACACCTTC. Its translation is CASSDNGADYGYTF. Full variable domain (rest looked up from reference TRBV19 and TRBJ1-2): DGGITQSPKYLFRKEGQNVTLSCEQNLNHDAMYWYRQDPGQGLRLIYYSQIVNDFQKGDIAEGYSVSREKKESFPLTVTSAQKNPTAFYLCASSDNGADYGYTFGSGTRLTVV.

The genes are TRBV10-3 and TRBJ1-1; D is perhaps TRBD1 (5 bases). Germline CDR1 is ENHRY and CDR2 is SYGVKD. V was trimmed by 6 bases and J by 5 bases, leaving 13 bases between them. The CDR3 extends over 13 amino acids. In nucleotides, the CDR3 is TGTGCCATCAGCGACGGGACTGGGACTGAAGCTTTCTTT. Translation: CAISDGTGTEAFF.

This sequence joins TRBV10-3 and TRBJ2-1; 10 bases line up with TRBD2. The CDR3 runs 14 residues. The V gene's germline CDR1 is ENHRY and CDR2 SYGVKD. J lost 5 bases, V lost 2 bases, and 0 bases had no gene match. CDR3 in amino acids: CAISEGLADNEQFF. As DNA, the CDR3 is TGTGCCATCAGTGAGGGACTAGCGGACAATGAGCAGTTCTTC.

The chain has TRBV5-4 and TRBJ1-2, with D possibly TRBD1 on 6 matching bases. There are 13 residues in the CDR3. Trimming stripped 2 bases from V and 5 bases from J, with 10 bases between. Per germline, CDR1 SGHNT and CDR2 YYREEE (reference sequence). The CDR3 DNA is TGTGCCAGCAGCTTACAGGGCATATATGGCTACACCTTC. It translates to CASSLQGIYGYTF.

DNA of the CDR3: TGTGCCAGCTCACCAGGACAGCGAGAGAATTCACCCCTCCACTTT. It is translated as CASSPGQRENSPLHF. This rearrangement joins TRBV18 to TRBJ1-6; possible D gene TRBD1, 6 bases. Germline values: CDR1 KGHSH, CDR2 LQKENI. V was shortened by 2 bases and J by 7 bases, with 12 bases between the two germline ends. This CDR3 is built from 15 residues.

The rearrangement links TRBV5-1 to TRBJ1-2, with D unclear. CDR3 length: 15 amino acids. V lost 6 bases and J 0 bases, leaving 15 bases between the germline ends. Germline V lookup: CDR1 SGHRS, CDR2 YFSETQ. CDR3 coding DNA: TGCGCCAGCATAATATCCCCGGGAGCTAACTATGGCTACACCTTC. Its protein is CASIISPGANYGYTF.